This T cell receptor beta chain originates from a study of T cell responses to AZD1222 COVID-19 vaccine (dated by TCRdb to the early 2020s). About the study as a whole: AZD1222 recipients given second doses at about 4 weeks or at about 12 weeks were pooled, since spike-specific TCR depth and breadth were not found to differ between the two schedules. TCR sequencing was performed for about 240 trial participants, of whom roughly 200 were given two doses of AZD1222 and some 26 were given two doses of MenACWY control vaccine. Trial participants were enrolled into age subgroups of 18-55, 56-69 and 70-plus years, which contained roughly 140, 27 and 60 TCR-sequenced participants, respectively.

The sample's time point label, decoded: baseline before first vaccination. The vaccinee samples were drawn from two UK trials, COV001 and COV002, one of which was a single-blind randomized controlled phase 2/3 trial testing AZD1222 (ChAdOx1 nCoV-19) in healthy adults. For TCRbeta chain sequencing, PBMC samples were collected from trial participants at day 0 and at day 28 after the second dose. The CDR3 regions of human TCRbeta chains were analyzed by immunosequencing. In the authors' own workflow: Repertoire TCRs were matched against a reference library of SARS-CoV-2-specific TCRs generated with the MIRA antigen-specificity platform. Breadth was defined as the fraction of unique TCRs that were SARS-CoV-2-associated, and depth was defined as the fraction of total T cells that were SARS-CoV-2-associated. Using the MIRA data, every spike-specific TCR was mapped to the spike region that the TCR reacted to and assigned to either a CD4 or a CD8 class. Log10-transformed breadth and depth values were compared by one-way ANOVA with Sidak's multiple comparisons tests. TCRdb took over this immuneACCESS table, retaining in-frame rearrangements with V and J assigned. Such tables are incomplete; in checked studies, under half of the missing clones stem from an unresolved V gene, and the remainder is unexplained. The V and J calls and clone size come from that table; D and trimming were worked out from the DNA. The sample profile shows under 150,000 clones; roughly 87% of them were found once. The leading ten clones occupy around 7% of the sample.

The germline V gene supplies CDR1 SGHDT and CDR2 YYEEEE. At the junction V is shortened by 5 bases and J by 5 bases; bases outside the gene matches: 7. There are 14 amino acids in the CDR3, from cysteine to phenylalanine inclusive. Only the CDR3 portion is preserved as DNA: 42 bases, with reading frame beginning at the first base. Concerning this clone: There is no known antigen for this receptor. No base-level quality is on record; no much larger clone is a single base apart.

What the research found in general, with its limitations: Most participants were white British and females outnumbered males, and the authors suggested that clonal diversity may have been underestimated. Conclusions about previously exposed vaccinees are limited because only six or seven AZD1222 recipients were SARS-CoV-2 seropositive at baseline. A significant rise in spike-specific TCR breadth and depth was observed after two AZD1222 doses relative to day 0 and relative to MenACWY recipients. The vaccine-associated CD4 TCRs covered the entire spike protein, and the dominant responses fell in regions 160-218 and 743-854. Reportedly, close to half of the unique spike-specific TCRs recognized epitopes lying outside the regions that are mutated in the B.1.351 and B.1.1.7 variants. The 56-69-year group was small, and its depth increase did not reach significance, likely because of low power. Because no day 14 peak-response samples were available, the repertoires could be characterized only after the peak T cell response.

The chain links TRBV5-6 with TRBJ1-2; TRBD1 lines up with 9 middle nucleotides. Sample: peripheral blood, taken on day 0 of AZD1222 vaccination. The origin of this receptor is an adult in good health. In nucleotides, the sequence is TGTGCCAGCAGGTACACAGGGGGCGCTTATGGCTACACCTTC. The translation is CASRYTGGAYGYTF. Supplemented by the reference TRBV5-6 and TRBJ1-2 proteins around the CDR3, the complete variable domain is DAGVTQSPTHLIKTRGQQVTLRCSPKSGHDTVSWYQQALGQGPQFIFQYYEEEERQRGNFPDRFSGHQFPNYSSELNVNALLLGDSALYLCASRYTGGAYGYTFGSGTRLTVV.